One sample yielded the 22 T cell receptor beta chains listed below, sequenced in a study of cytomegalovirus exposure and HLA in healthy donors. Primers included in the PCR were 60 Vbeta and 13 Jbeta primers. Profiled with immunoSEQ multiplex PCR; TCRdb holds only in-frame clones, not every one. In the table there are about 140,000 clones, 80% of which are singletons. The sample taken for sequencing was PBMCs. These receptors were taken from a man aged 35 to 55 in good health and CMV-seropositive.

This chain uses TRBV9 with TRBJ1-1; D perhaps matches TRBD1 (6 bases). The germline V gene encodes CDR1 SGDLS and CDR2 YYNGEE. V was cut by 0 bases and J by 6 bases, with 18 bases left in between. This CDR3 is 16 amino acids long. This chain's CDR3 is CASSVETGRGHPEAFF. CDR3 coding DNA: TGTGCCAGCAGCGTAGAAACAGGGCGCGGGCACCCTGAAGCTTTCTTT.

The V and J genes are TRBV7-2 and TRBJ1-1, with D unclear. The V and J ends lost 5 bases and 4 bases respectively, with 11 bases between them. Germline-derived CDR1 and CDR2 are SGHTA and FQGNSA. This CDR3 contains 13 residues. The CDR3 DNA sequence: TGTGCCAGCAGCGGAGGAAGAGGCACTGAAGCTTTCTTT. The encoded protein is CASSGGRGTEAFF. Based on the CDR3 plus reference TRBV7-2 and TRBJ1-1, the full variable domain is GAGVSQSPSNKVTEKGKDVELRCDPISGHTALYWYRQSLGQGLEFLIYFQGNSAPDKSGLPSDRFSAERTGGSVSTLTIQRTQQEDSAVYLCASSGGRGTEAFFGQGTRLTVV.

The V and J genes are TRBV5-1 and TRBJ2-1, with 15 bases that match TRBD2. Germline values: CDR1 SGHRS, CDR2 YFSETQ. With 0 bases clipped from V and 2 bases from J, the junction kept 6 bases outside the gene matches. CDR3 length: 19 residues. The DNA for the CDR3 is TGCGCCAGCAGCTTGGCCATAGGACTAGCGGGAGGGGCCTACAATGAGCAGTTCTTC. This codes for CASSLAIGLAGGAYNEQFF.

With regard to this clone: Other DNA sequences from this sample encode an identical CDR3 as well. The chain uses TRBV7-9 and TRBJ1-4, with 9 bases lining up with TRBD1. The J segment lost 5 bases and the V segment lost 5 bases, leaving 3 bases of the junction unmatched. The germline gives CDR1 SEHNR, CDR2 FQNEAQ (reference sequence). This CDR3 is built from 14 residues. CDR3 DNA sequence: TGTGCCAGCAGCCCGGGACAGGGCAATGAAAAACTGTTTTTT. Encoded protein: CASSPGQGNEKLFF.

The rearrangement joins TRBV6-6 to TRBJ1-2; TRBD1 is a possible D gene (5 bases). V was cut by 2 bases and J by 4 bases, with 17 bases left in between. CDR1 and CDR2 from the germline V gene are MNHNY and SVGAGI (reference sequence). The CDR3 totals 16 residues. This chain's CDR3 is CASSYIVIGAVYGYTF. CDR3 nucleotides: TGTGCCAGCAGTTACATCGTGATTGGGGCAGTCTATGGCTACACCTTC.

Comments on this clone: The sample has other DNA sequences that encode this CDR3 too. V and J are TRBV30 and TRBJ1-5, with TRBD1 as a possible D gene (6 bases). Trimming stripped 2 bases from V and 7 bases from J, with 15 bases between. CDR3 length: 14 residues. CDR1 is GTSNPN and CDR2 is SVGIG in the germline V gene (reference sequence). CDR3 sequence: CAWSTTGLRQPQHF. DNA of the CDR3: TGTGCCTGGAGTACTACAGGGCTACGACAGCCCCAGCATTTT.

CDR3: CASSLKPTGYATNEKLFF. The CDR3 bases are TGCGCCAGCAGCCTAAAACCGACAGGATATGCAACTAATGAAAAACTGTTTTTT. This chain links TRBV5-1 with TRBJ1-4, with D tentatively TRBD1 (6 bases). The CDR3 has 18 residues. From germline, CDR1 is SGHRS and CDR2 YFSETQ. Deletions cut 4 bases from V and 0 bases from J, with 19 bases between.

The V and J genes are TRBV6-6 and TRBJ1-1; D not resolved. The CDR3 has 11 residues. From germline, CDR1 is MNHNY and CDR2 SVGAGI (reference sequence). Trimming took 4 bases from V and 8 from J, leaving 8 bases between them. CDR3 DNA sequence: TGTGCCAGCAGTTTTTCCGGGGAAGCTTTCTTT. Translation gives CASSFSGEAFF.

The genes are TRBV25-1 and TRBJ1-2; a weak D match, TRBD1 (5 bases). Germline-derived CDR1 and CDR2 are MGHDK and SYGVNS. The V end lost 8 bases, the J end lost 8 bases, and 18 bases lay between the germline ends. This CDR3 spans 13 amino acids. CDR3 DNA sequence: TGTGCCAGCGGGCGCTCGGGGGGAAGCGGCTACACCTTC. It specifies CASGRSGGSGYTF.

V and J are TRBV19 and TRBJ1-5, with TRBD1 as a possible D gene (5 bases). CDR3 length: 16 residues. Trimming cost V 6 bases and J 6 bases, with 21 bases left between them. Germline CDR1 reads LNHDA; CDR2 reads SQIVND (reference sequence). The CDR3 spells CASSPWGGLSGQPQHF. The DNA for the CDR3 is TGTGCCAGTAGCCCTTGGGGGGGACTTTCTGGTCAGCCCCAGCATTTT.

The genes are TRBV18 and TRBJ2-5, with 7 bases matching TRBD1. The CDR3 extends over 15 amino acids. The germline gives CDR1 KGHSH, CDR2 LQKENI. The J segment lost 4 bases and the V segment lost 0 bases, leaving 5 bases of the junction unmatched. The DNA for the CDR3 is TGTGCCAGCTCACCACCAGGGGGCCGTGGAGAGACCCAGTACTTC. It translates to CASSPPGGRGETQYF.

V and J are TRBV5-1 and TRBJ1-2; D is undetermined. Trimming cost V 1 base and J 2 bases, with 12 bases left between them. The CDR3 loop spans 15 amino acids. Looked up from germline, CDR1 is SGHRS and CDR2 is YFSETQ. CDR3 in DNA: TGCGCCAGCAGCTTGAGTGGCGGAGGCAACTATGGCTACACCTTC. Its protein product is CASSLSGGGNYGYTF. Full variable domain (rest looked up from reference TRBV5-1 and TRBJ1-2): KAGVTQTPRYLIKTRGQQVTLSCSPISGHRSVSWYQQTPGQGLQFLFEYFSETQRNKGNFPGRFSGRQFSNSRSEMNVSTLELGDSALYLCASSLSGGGNYGYTFGSGTRLTVV.

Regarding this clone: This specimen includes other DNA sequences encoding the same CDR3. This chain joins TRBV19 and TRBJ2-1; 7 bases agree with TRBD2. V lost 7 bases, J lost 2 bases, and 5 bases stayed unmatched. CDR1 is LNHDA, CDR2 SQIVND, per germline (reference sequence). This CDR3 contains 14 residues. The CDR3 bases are TGTGCCAGTAAAGCGGGACTTACCTACAATGAGCAGTTCTTC. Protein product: CASKAGLTYNEQFF.

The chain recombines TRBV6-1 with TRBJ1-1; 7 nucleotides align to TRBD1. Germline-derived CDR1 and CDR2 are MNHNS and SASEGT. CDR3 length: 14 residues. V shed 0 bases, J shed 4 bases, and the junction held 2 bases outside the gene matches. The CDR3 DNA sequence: TGTGCCAGCAGTGAAGCAGGGGGCATCACTGAAGCTTTCTTT. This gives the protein CASSEAGGITEAFF.

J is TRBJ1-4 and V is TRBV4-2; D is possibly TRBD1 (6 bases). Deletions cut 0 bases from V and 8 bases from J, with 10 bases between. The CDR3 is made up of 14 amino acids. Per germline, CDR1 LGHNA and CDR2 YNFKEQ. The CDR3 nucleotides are TGTGCCAGCAGCCAAGAGGGGGCAAGGGAAAAACTGTTTTTT. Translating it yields CASSQEGAREKLFF.

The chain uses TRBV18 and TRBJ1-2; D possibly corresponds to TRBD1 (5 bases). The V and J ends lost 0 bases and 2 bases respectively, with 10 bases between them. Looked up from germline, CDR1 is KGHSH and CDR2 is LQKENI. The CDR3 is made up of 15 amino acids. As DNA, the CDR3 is TGTGCCAGCTCACCACCCCGGGGGACCAACTATGGCTACACCTTC. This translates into CASSPPRGTNYGYTF.

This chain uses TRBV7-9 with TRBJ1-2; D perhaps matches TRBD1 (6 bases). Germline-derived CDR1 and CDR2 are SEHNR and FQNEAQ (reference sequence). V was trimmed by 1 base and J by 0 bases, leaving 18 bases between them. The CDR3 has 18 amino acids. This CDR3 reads CASSLGGFRTATNYGYTF. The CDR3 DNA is TGTGCCAGCAGCTTAGGGGGGTTCCGGACAGCCACTAACTATGGCTACACCTTC.

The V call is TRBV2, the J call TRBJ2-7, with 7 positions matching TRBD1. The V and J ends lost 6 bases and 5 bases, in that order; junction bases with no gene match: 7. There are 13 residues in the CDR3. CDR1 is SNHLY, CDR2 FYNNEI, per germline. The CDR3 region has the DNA TGTGCCAGCAGGGAACCGGACAGGAACGAGCAGTACTTC. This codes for CASREPDRNEQYF.

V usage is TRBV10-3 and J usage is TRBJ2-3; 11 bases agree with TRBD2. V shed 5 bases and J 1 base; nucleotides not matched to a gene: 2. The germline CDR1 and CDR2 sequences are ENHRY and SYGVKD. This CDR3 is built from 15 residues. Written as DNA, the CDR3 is TGTGCCATCAGTAAGACTAGCGGGGGCACAGATACGCAGTATTTT. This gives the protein CAISKTSGGTDTQYF.

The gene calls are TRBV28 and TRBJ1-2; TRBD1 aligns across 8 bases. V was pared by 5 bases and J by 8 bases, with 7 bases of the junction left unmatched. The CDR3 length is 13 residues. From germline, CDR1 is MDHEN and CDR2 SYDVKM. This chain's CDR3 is CASSPDRVYGYTF. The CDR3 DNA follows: TGTGCCAGCAGTCCGGACAGGGTTTACGGCTACACCTTC.

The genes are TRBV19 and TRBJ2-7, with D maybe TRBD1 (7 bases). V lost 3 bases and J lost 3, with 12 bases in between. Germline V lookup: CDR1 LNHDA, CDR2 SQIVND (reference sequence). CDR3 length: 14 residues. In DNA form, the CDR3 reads TGTGCCAGTAGTATGGGGGGACAGCTCTACGAGCAGTACTTC. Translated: CASSMGGQLYEQYF.

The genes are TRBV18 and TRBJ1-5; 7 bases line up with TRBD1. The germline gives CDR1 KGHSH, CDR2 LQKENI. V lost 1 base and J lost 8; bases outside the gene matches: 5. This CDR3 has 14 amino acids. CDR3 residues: CASSPLNRGEPQHF. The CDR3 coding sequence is TGTGCCAGCTCACCACTAAACAGGGGCGAGCCCCAGCATTTT.